This T cell receptor beta chain came from a study of blood T cell repertoires in COVID-19. Study summary: The analysed material was cDNA or gDNA that came from T cells, B-cell-depleted T cells, or PBMCs.

Some clones are missing from TCRdb's copy, which holds only in-frame ones; the method was immunoSEQ multiplex PCR. The data hold around 100,000 clones, with roughly 69% observed a single time. V shed 1 base, J shed 4 bases, and the junction held 8 bases outside the gene matches. CDR3 length equals 16 residues. Germline V gene lookup returns CDR1 SGHDN and CDR2 FVKESK. Sequenced input: peripheral blood. This clonotype originated in an elderly man with acute or convalescent COVID-19. V usage is TRBV14 and J usage is TRBJ2-3; TRBD1 agrees at 7 bases. CDR3 sequence reads: CASSQGPGGFPDTQYF. Here the CDR3 DNA reads TGTGCCAGCAGCCAAGGTCCAGGGGGTTTCCCAGATACGCAGTATTTT.